These 23 T cell receptor beta chains share one sample of origin, sequenced in a study of OX40 agonist ivuxolimab in advanced cancers. Data came from immunoSEQ multiplex PCR; TCRdb stores just in-frame clones and leaves some out. The top ten hold roughly 8.6% of the sample, which has about 70,000 clones, 86% seen once. The sequencing used CD4+ or CD8+ T cells sorted from blood, collected in a trial of the OX40 agonist ivuxolimab. These receptors all stem from an adult with an advanced solid tumor such as melanoma, head and neck, liver or kidney cancer.

This chain connects TRBV7-3 to TRBJ1-1; D is possibly TRBD1 (5 bases). Germline assignment: CDR1 SGHTA and CDR2 FQGTGA. The CDR3 totals 15 residues. Trimming removed 0 bases from V and 1 base from J, with 9 bases in between. The DNA of the CDR3 is TGTGCCAGCAGCTTAACAAATGACAGGAACACTGAAGCTTTCTTT. It translates to CASSLTNDRNTEAFF. Supplemented by reference TRBV7-3 and TRBJ1-1, the full variable domain reads GAGVSQTPSNKVTEKGKYVELRCDPISGHTALYWYRQSLGQGPEFLIYFQGTGAADDSGLPNDRFFAVRPEGSVSTLKIQRTERGDSAVYLCASSLTNDRNTEAFFGQGTRLTVV.

The V gene is TRBV9, the J gene TRBJ2-7, with TRBD2 matching 7 bases. V lost 1 base and J lost 1; bases outside the gene matches: 11. Germline V lookup: CDR1 SGDLS, CDR2 YYNGEE. This CDR3 spans 17 amino acids. The CDR3 DNA reads TGTGCCAGCAGCGTATCCATCCGGGGGGACGGATCCTACGAGCAGTACTTC. Translation: CASSVSIRGDGSYEQYF.

This chain joins TRBV4-3 and TRBJ2-2, with 12 nucleotides matching TRBD1. There are 17 residues in the CDR3. Germline CDR1 LGHNA, CDR2 YSLEER. V shed 3 bases, J shed 7 bases, and the junction held 9 bases outside the gene matches. The CDR3 loop is CASSHTLGQGAIGELFF. Written as DNA, the CDR3 is TGCGCCAGCAGCCATACCCTGGGACAGGGGGCAATCGGGGAGCTGTTTTTT.

This rearrangement joins TRBV27 to TRBJ2-2, with TRBD1 matching 9 bases. The CDR3 runs to 17 residues. Germline CDR1 MNHEY, CDR2 SMNVEV (reference sequence). V shed 2 bases and J 5 bases; nucleotides not matched to a gene: 9. As DNA, the CDR3 is TGTGCCAGCAGTTTAATGCCCGGGACAGGGAGGACCGGGGAGCTGTTTTTT. Translated: CASSLMPGTGRTGELFF.

The rearrangement joins TRBV2 to TRBJ1-1; perhaps TRBD1 as D (6 bases). Trimming took 4 bases from V and 0 from J, leaving 9 bases between them. The CDR3 has 14 amino acids. In germline, CDR1 is SNHLY, CDR2 FYNNEI. CDR3 residues: CASSVQGMNTEAFF. CDR3 nucleotide sequence: TGTGCCAGCAGTGTACAGGGAATGAACACTGAAGCTTTCTTT. The full variable domain, with the rest looked up from reference TRBV2 and TRBJ1-1, is EPEVTQTPSHQVTQMGQEVILRCVPISNHLYFYWYRQILGQKVEFLVSFYNNEISEKSEIFDDQFSVERPDGSNFTLKIRSTKLEDSAMYFCASSVQGMNTEAFFGQGTRLTVV.

The chain is built from TRBV7-9 and TRBJ1-1, with D tentatively TRBD1 (5 bases). CDR1 and CDR2 from the germline V gene are SEHNR and FQNEAQ (reference sequence). Trimming took off 5 bases at V and 3 bases at J, with 10 bases between the two ends. CDR3 size: 13 residues. Here the CDR3 DNA reads TGTGCCAGCAGCCCCATGGGGGACACTGAAGCTTTCTTT. Residues: CASSPMGDTEAFF.

The V gene is TRBV7-2, the J gene TRBJ1-5; TRBD1 matches at 7 bases. This CDR3 spans 14 amino acids. The V gene end was trimmed by 5 bases and the J gene end by 2 bases; junction bases not matched to a gene: 3. The V gene's germline CDR1 is SGHTA and CDR2 FQGNSA. CDR3 nucleotides: TGTGCCAGCAGCCAAACAGGGGGCAATCAGCCCCAGCATTTT. It specifies CASSQTGGNQPQHF.

This chain connects TRBV19 to TRBJ2-3, with D tentatively TRBD1 (5 bases). The CDR3 spans 15 residues. In germline, CDR1 is LNHDA, CDR2 SQIVND (reference sequence). V was shortened by 6 bases and J by 4 bases, with 17 bases between the two germline ends. This CDR3 reads CASSPQGIASDTQYF. The CDR3 DNA reads as TGTGCCAGTAGCCCCCAGGGTATAGCATCAGATACGCAGTATTTT.

The V call is TRBV5-1, the J call TRBJ1-5; D gene uncertain. There are 14 residues in the CDR3. Germline CDR1 reads SGHRS; CDR2 reads YFSETQ. V shed 1 base and J shed 3 bases, with 8 bases lying between them. The CDR3 sequence is CASSLTGFNQPQHF. The CDR3 DNA reads TGCGCCAGCAGCTTGACGGGTTTCAATCAGCCCCAGCATTTT.

The chain carries TRBV25-1 and TRBJ1-5; TRBD1 aligns across 10 bases. Trimming at V came to 6 bases and at J to 2 bases, leaving 7 bases not matched to a gene. Germline CDR1 MGHDK, CDR2 SYGVNS. The CDR3 spans 16 residues. The CDR3 bases are TGTGCCAGCAGAGGGACAGGGGTTGAAGGCAATCAGCCCCAGCATTTT. Translating it yields CASRGTGVEGNQPQHF. The full variable domain, with the rest looked up from reference TRBV25-1 and TRBJ1-5, is EADIYQTPRYLVIGTGKKITLECSQTMGHDKMYWYQQDPGMELHLIHYSYGVNSTEKGDLSSESTVSRIRTEHFPLTLESARPSHTSQYLCASRGTGVEGNQPQHFGDGTRLSIL.

The chain employs TRBV11-3 and TRBJ2-3; 12 positions agree with TRBD1. Germline V gene data show CDR1 as SGHNT and CDR2 as YENEEA. CDR3 length: 15 residues. J lost 2 bases, V lost 5 bases, and 2 bases had no gene match. This CDR3 reads CASSPGQGATDTQYF. As DNA, the CDR3 is TGTGCCAGCAGCCCGGGACAGGGGGCCACAGATACGCAGTATTTT. Filled out from reference TRBV11-3 and TRBJ2-3, the complete variable domain reads EAGVVQSPRYKIIEKKQPVAFWCNPISGHNTLYWYLQNLGQGPELLIRYENEEAVDDSQLPKDRFSAERLKGVDSTLKIQPAELGDSAVYLCASSPGQGATDTQYFGPGTRLTVL.

The chain is built from TRBV7-2 and TRBJ1-5; 8 nucleotides agree with TRBD1. V trimming: 7 bases; J trimming: 11 bases; junction bases outside the gene matches: 10. Per germline, CDR1 SGHTA and CDR2 FQGNSA. The CDR3 spans 13 residues. CDR3 residues: CASTETRGQSQHF. The CDR3, as DNA: TGTGCCAGCACCGAGACCAGGGGGCAGTCCCAGCATTTT. The entire variable domain, with the rest obtained from reference TRBV7-2 and TRBJ1-5, is as follows: GAGVSQSPSNKVTEKGKDVELRCDPISGHTALYWYRQSLGQGLEFLIYFQGNSAPDKSGLPSDRFSAERTGGSVSTLTIQRTQQEDSAVYLCASTETRGQSQHFGDGTRLSIL.

V gene TRBV11-2 combines with J gene TRBJ1-6, with a possible D match to TRBD1 (6 bases). Trimming shortened V by 3 bases and J by 4 bases, and 7 bases separated the two germline ends. The germline V gene encodes CDR1 SGHAT and CDR2 FQNNGV. The CDR3 runs to 14 residues. The CDR3 region is CASSFGQYNSPLHF. The CDR3 DNA sequence: TGTGCCAGCAGCTTCGGACAGTATAATTCACCCCTCCACTTT.

The rearrangement uses TRBV11-2 and TRBJ1-4, with unresolved D. V gave up 0 bases and J gave up 7 bases, with 12 bases separating them. The CDR3 has 15 amino acids. The germline CDR1 and CDR2 sequences are SGHAT and FQNNGV. CDR3 protein: CASSLDGKIGEKLFF. CDR3 nucleotides: TGTGCCAGCAGCTTAGACGGGAAGATAGGTGAAAAACTGTTTTTT.

This chain links TRBV27 with TRBJ1-5, with D tentatively TRBD1 (6 bases). The CDR3 sequence is 19 residues long. Germline CDR1 is MNHEY and CDR2 is SMNVEV (reference sequence). Deletions cut 5 bases from V and 0 bases from J, with 23 bases between. CDR3 nucleotides: TGTGCCAGCAGTCCCCCGGACAGTAACCACGATTTTAGCAATCAGCCCCAGCATTTT. Encoded protein: CASSPPDSNHDFSNQPQHF.

The chain couples TRBV28 to TRBJ2-1; D gene unclear. This CDR3 spans 12 amino acids. Trimming stripped 8 bases from V and 4 bases from J, with 9 bases between. CDR1 MDHEN and CDR2 SYDVKM come from the germline V gene. CDR3 sequence reads: CASRNRYNEQFF. The CDR3 DNA follows: TGTGCCAGCCGAAACCGGTACAATGAGCAGTTCTTC.

This clone came up a few times. The V call is TRBV5-6, the J call TRBJ1-2; the D is unclear. There are 14 residues in the CDR3. CDR1 is SGHDT and CDR2 is YYEEEE in the germline V gene. The germline V and J ends were trimmed by 0 bases and 7 bases, with 13 bases remaining between them. CDR3 sequence reads: CASSLVGVVGGYTF. CDR3 coding DNA: TGTGCCAGCAGCTTGGTGGGCGTCGTCGGTGGCTACACCTTC.

The chain carries TRBV2 and TRBJ1-4; the D is unclear. Trimming pared 1 base from V and 8 bases from J, leaving 17 bases between. Germline V gene sequence: CDR1 SNHLY, CDR2 FYNNEI. This CDR3 is 16 amino acids long. CDR3: CASSEEAAGTTEKLFF. The CDR3 DNA reads TGTGCCAGCAGTGAAGAGGCCGCAGGAACAACAGAAAAACTGTTTTTT. Full variable domain (rest looked up from reference TRBV2 and TRBJ1-4): EPEVTQTPSHQVTQMGQEVILRCVPISNHLYFYWYRQILGQKVEFLVSFYNNEISEKSEIFDDQFSVERPDGSNFTLKIRSTKLEDSAMYFCASSEEAAGTTEKLFFGSGTQLSVL.

CDR3 bases: TGTGCCAGCAGTTCGGACAGGGAGGCCTACAATGAGCAGTTCTTC. This sequence encodes CASSSDREAYNEQFF. The chain recombines TRBV6-5 with TRBJ2-1, with TRBD1 identical over 8 bases. CDR1 and CDR2 (germline): MNHEY, SVGAGI. V lost 4 bases to trimming and J lost 2 bases; unmatched junction nucleotides: 4. The CDR3 runs to 15 residues.

This clone was counted a few times. The chain has TRBV9 and TRBJ2-3, with TRBD2 matching over 13 bases. The J segment lost 1 base and the V segment lost 5 bases, leaving 10 bases of the junction unmatched. Germline CDR1 reads SGDLS; CDR2 reads YYNGEE. CDR3 length: 18 residues. The CDR3 sequence: CASSPTSGGSIRTDTQYF. The CDR3, as DNA: TGTGCCAGCAGTCCGACTAGCGGGGGGTCGATCCGCACAGATACGCAGTATTTT. The full variable domain, in which reference TRBV9 and TRBJ2-3 provide the parts outside the CDR3, is DSGVTQTPKHLITATGQRVTLRCSPRSGDLSVYWYQQSLDQGLQFLIQYYNGEERAKGNILERFSAQQFPDLHSELNLSSLELGDSALYFCASSPTSGGSIRTDTQYFGPGTRLTVL.

The chain employs TRBV9 and TRBJ1-1; TRBD1 is a possible D gene (5 bases). Deletions cut 4 bases from V and 6 bases from J, with 16 bases between. Germline CDR1 reads SGDLS; CDR2 reads YYNGEE. The CDR3 is made up of 14 amino acids. The CDR3 protein is CASSPRTSEAEAFF. The CDR3 bases are TGTGCCAGCAGCCCAAGGACAAGTGAAGCTGAAGCTTTCTTT.

The rearrangement links TRBV12-5 to TRBJ1-1; maybe TRBD1 (6 bases). Germline V lookup: CDR1 LGHNT, CDR2 FRNRAP. V lost 6 bases and J lost 4, with 15 bases in between. The CDR3 runs to 14 residues. CDR3 sequence reads: CASGREGGPTEAFF. The DNA of the CDR3 is TGTGCTAGTGGCCGGGAGGGGGGCCCCACTGAAGCTTTCTTT.

CDR3 nucleotides: TGTGCCAGCAGTTGGACAGGGAGTGATTCACCCCTCCACTTT. Translation: CASSWTGSDSPLHF. The chain has TRBV27 and TRBJ1-6; 8 bases line up with TRBD1. The CDR3 is 14 amino acids. CDR1 and CDR2 from the germline V gene are MNHEY and SMNVEV (reference sequence). V lost 4 bases, J lost 8 bases, and 4 bases stayed unmatched.